A selection of T cell receptor beta chains follows, all from one sample in a study of shared clonotypes between healthy human individuals. Clones were sequenced by immunoSEQ multiplex PCR, and TCRdb holds only the in-frame ones, with some missing. The table records more than 2 million clones, about 95% of them present only once. Sample: naive CD8+ T cells sorted from blood. The source of these receptors is a man between 18 and 29 years old in good health. The CDR3 runs from the conserved cysteine through the conserved F or W. The D gene is left open where the match is weak. Only part of the rows carry a size: once, few, many, or a class if the clone is expanded.

V gene: TRBV5-6
J gene: TRBJ2-1
D gene: NA
clone size: NA
CDR3 DNA: TGTGCCAGCAGCTTGGCCGAGGGGGTTGAGCAGTTCTTC
CDR3 protein: CASSLAEGVEQFF

V gene: TRBV13
J gene: TRBJ2-3
D gene: NA
clone size: NA
CDR3 DNA: TGTGCCAGCAGCTTAAGGAGGACAGGCACAGATACGCAGTATTTT
CDR3 protein: CASSLRRTGTDTQYF

V gene: TRBV27
J gene: TRBJ2-3
D gene: NA
clone size: NA
CDR3 DNA: TGTGCCAGCAGTTTAGCACCGACAGATACGCAGTATTTT
CDR3 protein: CASSLAPTDTQYF

V gene: TRBV28
J gene: TRBJ2-7
D gene: NA
clone size: NA
CDR3 DNA: TGTGCCAGCAGTTTAATACCACCGGACTACGAGCAGTACTTC
CDR3 protein: CASSLIPPDYEQYF

V gene: TRBV6-6
J gene: TRBJ2-2
D gene: NA
clone size: NA
CDR3 DNA: TGTGCCAGCAGAAACCCGGGGGGCGTTTCCGGGGAGCTGTTTTTT
CDR3 protein: CASRNPGGVSGELFF

V gene: TRBV19
J gene: TRBJ2-5
D gene: NA
clone size: NA
CDR3 DNA: TGTGCCAGTGTGGCCAAGTACCAAGAGACCCAGTACTTC
CDR3 protein: CASVAKYQETQYF

V gene: TRBV7-9
J gene: TRBJ2-3
D gene: NA
clone size: NA
CDR3 DNA: TGTGCCAGCAGCTTAGAGCCGGGGAGGTGGGATACGCAGTATTTT
CDR3 protein: CASSLEPGRWDTQYF

V gene: TRBV30
J gene: TRBJ2-7
D gene: TRBD1
clone size: few
CDR3 DNA: TGTGCCTGGAGTGTGGGACAGGGCCGGTACGAGCAGTACTTC
CDR3 protein: CAWSVGQGRYEQYF

V gene: TRBV27
J gene: TRBJ1-1
D gene: NA
clone size: NA
CDR3 DNA: TGTGCCAGCAGTTTAGTGGCCCCCAGGGAGTTCACTGAAGCTTTCTTT
CDR3 protein: CASSLVAPREFTEAFF

V gene: TRBV15
J gene: TRBJ2-1
D gene: NA
clone size: NA
CDR3 DNA: TGTGCCACCAGCAGAGAAACGGGTAATGAGCAGTTCTTC
CDR3 protein: CATSRETGNEQFF

V gene: TRBV6-6
J gene: TRBJ2-6
D gene: NA
clone size: NA
CDR3 DNA: TGTGCCAGCAGTTACAGGCAGCAAGCTAAGGACGTCCTGACTTTC
CDR3 protein: CASSYRQQAKDVLTF

V gene: TRBV27
J gene: TRBJ1-2
D gene: NA
clone size: NA
CDR3 DNA: TGTGCCAGCAGTTGGGGGCCTTCGGGGTATGGCTACACCTTC
CDR3 protein: CASSWGPSGYGYTF

V gene: TRBV4-1
J gene: TRBJ1-5
D gene: NA
clone size: NA
CDR3 DNA: TGCGCCAGCAGCCGACTGATTGGTCAGCCCCAGCATTTT
CDR3 protein: CASSRLIGQPQHF